The source of this TCR beta chain is a study of vaccination and CD4 T cells after COVID-19. About the research overall: The cells were exposed to overlapping spike peptides originating from SARS-CoV-2, HCoV-NL63, HCoV-OC43 and HCoV-229E for stimulation.

The Oncomine TCR Beta short-read assay generated sequence data from the DNA of cultured CD4+ T cells. TCRdb ran MiXCR on the PCR reads and lists one entry per CDR3 protein. The sample includes some 12,000 distinct CDR3 sequences, approximately 64% of them seen just once. Germline values: CDR1 MGHDK, CDR2 SYGVNS. This CDR3 has 16 amino acids. J lost 7 bases, V lost 4 bases, and 14 bases had no gene match. This clonotype was recorded once. No antigen is known for it. As to treatment: roughly 10-day PBMC culture with coronavirus spike peptide pools or control peptides (ViraFEST assay). Source: CD4+ T cells from blood, cultured in vitro, taken before SARS-CoV-2 vaccination. The chain has TRBV25-1 and TRBJ1-2, with 8 bases that match TRBD1. The origin of this receptor is a human donor who had recovered from COVID-19. CDR3: CASSGEAGQGARGYTF. In nucleotides, the CDR3 is TGTGCCAGCAGTGGGGAAGCGGGCCAGGGGGCGCGTGGCTACACCTTC.